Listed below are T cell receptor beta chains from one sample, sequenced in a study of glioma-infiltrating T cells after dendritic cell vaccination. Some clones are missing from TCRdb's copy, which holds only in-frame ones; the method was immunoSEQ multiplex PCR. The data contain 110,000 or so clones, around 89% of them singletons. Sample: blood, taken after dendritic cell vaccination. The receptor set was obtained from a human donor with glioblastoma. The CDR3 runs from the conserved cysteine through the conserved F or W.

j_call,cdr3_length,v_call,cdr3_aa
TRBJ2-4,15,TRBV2,CASSEARGQGNIQYF
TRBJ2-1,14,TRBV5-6,CASSLGLAGDEQFF
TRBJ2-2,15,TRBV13,CASSFGTSGTGELFF
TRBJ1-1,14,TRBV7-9,CASSLMTGKTEAFF
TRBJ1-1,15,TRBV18,CASSLSRGIGTEAFF
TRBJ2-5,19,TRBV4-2,CASSLFGTGLAGGGETQYF
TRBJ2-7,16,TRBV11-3,CASSLSGTSGTYEQYF
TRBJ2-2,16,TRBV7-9,CASTSVRGAGGGELFF
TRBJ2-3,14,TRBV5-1,CASSAPRNPNTQYF
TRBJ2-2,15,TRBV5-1,CASRSPGVSTGELFF
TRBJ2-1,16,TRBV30,CAWSPPRTGVYNEQFF
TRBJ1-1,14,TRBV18,CASSQGDRGPEAFF
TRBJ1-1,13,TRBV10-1,CATRRGPNTEAFF
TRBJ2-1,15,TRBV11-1,CASSLTGSSYNEQFF
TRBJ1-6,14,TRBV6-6,CASSSPGQNSPLHF
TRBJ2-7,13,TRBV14,CASSQTGIDEQYF
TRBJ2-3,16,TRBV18,CASSPGLAGHGDTQYF
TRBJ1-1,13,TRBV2,CASTPVRETEAFF
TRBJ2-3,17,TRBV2,CASSAWTGSSYTDTQYF
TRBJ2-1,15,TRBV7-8,CASSPGTSAYNEQFF
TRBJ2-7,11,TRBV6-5,CASSKGQREYF
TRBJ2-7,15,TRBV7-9,CASSSWTSGRYEQYF
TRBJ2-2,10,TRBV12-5,CASGQGELFF
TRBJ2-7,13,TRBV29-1,CSVDGPGAYEQYF
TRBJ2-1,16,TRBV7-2,CASRSGDGGPYNEQFF
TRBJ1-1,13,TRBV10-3,CAITRDRGTEAFF
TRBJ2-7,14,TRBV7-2,CASSSVQGYYEQYF
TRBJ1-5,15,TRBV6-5,CASSPTGAADQPQHF
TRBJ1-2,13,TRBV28,CASSSTGDYGYTF
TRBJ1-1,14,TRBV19,CASSIGTGHTEAFF